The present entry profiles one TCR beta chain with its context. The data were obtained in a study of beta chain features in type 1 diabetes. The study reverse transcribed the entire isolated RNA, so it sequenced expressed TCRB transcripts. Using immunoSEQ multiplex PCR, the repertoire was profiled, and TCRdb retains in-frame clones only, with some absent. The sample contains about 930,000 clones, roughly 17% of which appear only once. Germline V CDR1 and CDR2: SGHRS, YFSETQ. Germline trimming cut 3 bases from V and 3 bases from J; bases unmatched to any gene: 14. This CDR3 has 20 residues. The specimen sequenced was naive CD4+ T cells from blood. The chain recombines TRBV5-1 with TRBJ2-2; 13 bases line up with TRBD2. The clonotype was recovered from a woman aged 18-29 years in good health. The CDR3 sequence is CASSYAPGLAGPSDTGELFF. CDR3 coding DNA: TGCGCCAGCAGCTACGCACCGGGACTAGCGGGACCAAGTGACACCGGGGAGCTGTTTTTT.